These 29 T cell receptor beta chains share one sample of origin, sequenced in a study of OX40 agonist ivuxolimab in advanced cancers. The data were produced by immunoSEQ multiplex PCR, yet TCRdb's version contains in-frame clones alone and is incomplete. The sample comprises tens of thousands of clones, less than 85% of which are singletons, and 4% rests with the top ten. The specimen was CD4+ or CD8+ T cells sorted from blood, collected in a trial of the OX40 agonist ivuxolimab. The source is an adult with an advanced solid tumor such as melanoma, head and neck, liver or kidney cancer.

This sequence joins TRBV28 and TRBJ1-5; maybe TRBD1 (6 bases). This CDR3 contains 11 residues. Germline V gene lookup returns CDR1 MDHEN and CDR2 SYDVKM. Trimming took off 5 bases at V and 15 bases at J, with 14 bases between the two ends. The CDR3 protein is CASSIQGGWHF. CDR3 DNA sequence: TGTGCCAGCAGTATACAGGGTGGTTGGCATTTT. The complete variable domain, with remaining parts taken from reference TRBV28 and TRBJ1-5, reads DVKVTQSSRYLVKRTGEKVFLECVQDMDHENMFWYRQDPGLGLRLIYFSYDVKMKEKGDIPEGYSVSREKKERFSLILESASTNQTSMYLCASSIQGGWHFGDGTRLSIL.

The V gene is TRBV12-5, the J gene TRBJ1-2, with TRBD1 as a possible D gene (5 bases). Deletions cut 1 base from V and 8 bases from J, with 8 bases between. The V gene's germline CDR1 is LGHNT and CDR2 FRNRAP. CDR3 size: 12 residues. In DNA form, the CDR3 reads TGTGCTAGTGGTTTGGGGGGGAAAGGCTACACCTTC. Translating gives CASGLGGKGYTF.

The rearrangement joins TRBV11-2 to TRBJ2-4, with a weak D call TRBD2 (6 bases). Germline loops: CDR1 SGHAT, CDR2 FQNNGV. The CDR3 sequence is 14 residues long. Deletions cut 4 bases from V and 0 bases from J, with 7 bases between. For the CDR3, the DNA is TGTGCCAGCAGCTATAGCGGAGCCAAAAACATTCAGTACTTC. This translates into CASSYSGAKNIQYF.

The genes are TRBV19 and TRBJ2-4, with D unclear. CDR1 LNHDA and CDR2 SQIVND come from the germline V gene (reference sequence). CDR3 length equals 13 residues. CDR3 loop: CEYTPEAKNIQYF. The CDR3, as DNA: TGTGAATATACCCCAGAAGCCAAAAACATTCAGTACTTC.

CDR3 sequence (DNA): TGTGCCAGTAGTACTCAGGACGGTCAGCGTAGGGATGAGCAGTTCTTC. Amino acids: CASSTQDGQRRDEQFF. The rearrangement joins TRBV19 to TRBJ2-1; no clear D. The V end lost 4 bases, the J end lost 8 bases, and 21 bases lay between the germline ends. Per germline, CDR1 LNHDA and CDR2 SQIVND (reference sequence). The CDR3 extends over 16 amino acids. Looking up the rest from reference TRBV19 and TRBJ2-1 gives the full variable domain: DGGITQSPKYLFRKEGQNVTLSCEQNLNHDAMYWYRQDPGQGLRLIYYSQIVNDFQKGDIAEGYSVSREKKESFPLTVTSAQKNPTAFYLCASSTQDGQRRDEQFFGPGTRLTVL.

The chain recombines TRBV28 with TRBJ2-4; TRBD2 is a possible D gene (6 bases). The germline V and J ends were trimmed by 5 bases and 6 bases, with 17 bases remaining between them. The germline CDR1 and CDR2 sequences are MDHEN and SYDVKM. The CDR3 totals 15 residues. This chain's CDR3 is CASSTPEGRLNIQYF. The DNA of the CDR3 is TGTGCCAGCAGTACCCCGGAGGGCCGGTTAAACATTCAGTACTTC.

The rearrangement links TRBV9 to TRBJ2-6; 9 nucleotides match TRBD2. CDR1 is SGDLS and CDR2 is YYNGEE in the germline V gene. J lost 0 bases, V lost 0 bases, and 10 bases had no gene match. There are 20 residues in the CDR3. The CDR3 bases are TGTGCCAGCAGCGTAGGAGGTAGCGGGGGCCATAGCTCTGGGGCCAACGTCCTGACTTTC. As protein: CASSVGGSGGHSSGANVLTF.

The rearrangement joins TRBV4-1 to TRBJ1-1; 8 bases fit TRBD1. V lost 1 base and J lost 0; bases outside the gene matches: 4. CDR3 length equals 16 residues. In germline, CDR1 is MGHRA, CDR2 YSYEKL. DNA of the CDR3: TGCGCCAGCAGCCAAGGGGCAGGGGGCTTGAACACTGAAGCTTTCTTT. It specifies CASSQGAGGLNTEAFF.

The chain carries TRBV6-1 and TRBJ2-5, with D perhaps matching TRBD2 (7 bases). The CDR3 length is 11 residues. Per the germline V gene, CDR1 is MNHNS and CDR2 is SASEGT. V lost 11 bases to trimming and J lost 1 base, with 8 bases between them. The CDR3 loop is CAAGAQETQYF. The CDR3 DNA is TGTGCCGCGGGGGCCCAAGAGACCCAGTACTTC.

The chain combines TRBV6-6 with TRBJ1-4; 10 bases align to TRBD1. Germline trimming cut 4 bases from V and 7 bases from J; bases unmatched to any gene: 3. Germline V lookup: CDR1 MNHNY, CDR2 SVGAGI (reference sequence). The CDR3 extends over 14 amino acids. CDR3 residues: CASSSGTGVEKLFF. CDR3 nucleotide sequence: TGTGCCAGCAGTTCCGGGACAGGGGTTGAAAAACTGTTTTTT.

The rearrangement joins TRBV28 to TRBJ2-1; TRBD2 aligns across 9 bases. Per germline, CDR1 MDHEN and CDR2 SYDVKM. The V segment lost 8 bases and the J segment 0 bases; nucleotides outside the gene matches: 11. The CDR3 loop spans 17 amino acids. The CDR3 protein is CASGDLAGQSSYNEQFF. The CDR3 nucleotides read TGTGCCAGCGGAGATCTAGCGGGGCAGAGCTCCTACAATGAGCAGTTCTTC.

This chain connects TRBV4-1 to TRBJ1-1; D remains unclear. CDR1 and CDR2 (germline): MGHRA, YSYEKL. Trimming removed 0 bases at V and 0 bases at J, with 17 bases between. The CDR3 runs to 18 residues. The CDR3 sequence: CASSQDTLVGGMNTEAFF. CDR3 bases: TGCGCCAGCAGCCAAGACACGCTGGTAGGCGGGATGAACACTGAAGCTTTCTTT.

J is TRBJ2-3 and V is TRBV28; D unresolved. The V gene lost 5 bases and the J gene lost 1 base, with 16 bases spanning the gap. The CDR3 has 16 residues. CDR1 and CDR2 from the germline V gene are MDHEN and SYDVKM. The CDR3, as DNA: TGTGCCAGCAGTGCCCCCAACCGGAGTGGCACAGATACGCAGTATTTT. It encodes CASSAPNRSGTDTQYF.

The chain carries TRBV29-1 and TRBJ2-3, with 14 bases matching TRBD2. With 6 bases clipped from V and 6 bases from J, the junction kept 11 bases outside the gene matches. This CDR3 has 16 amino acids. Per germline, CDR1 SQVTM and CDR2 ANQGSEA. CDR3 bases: TGCAGCGTCGCAGCGGCAGGGACTAGCGGGAGTGATACGCAGTATTTT. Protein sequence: CSVAAAGTSGSDTQYF.

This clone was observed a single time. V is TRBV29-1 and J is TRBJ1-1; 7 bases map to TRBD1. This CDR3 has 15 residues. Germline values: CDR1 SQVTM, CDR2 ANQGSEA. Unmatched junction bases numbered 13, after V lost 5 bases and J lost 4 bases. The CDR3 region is CSVRRDRTLFTEAFF. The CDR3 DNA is TGCAGCGTTAGACGGGACAGAACCCTGTTCACTGAAGCTTTCTTT.

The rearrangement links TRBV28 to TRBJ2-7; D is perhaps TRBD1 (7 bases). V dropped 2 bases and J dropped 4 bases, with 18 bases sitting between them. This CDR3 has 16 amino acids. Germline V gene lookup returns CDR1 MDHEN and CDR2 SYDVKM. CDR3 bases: TGTGCCAGCAGTTTAAGAGGAGGGGGCCTTGGGTACGAGCAGTACTTC. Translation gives CASSLRGGGLGYEQYF.

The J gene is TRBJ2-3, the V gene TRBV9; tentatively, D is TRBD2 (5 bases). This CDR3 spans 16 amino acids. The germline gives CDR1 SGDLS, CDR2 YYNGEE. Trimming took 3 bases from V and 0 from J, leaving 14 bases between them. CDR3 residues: CASSAPRDLSTDTQYF. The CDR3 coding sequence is TGTGCCAGCAGCGCCCCTCGGGATTTAAGCACAGATACGCAGTATTTT.

In nucleotides, the CDR3 is TGCGCCAGCAGCTTGGGGAGCGGGAGTGGGAATACGCAGTATTTT. This encodes CASSLGSGSGNTQYF. The chain is built from TRBV5-1 and TRBJ2-3; 8 bases agree with TRBD2. The CDR3 loop spans 15 amino acids. Germline V gene sequence: CDR1 SGHRS, CDR2 YFSETQ. V trimming: 0 bases; J trimming: 7 bases; junction bases outside the gene matches: 7.

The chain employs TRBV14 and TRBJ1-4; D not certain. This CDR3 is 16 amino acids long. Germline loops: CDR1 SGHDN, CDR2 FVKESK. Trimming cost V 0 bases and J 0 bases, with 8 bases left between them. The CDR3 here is CASSQDFGATNEKLFF. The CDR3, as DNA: TGTGCCAGCAGCCAAGATTTCGGTGCAACTAATGAAAAACTGTTTTTT. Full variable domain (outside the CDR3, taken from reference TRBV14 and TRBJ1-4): EAGVTQFPSHSVIEKGQTVTLRCDPISGHDNLYWYRRVMGKEIKFLLHFVKESKQDESGMPNNRFLAERTGGTYSTLKVQPAELEDSGVYFCASSQDFGATNEKLFFGSGTQLSVL.

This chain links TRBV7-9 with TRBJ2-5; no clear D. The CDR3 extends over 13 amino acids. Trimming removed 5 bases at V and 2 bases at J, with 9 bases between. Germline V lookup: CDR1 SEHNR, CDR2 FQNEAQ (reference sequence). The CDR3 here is CASSRPPQETQYF. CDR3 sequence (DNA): TGTGCCAGCAGCCGACCCCCGCAAGAGACCCAGTACTTC.

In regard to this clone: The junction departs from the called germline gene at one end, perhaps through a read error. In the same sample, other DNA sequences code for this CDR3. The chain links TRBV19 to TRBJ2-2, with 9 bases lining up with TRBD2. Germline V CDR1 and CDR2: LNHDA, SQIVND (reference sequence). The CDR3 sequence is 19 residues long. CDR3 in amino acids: CASSIWRKASGKNTGELFF. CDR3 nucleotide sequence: TGTGCCAGCAGTATATGGAGGAAGGCTAGCGGGAAGAACACCGGGGAGCTGTTTTTT.

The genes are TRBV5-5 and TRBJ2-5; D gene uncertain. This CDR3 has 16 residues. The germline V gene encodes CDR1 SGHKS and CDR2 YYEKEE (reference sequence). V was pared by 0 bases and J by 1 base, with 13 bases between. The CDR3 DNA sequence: TGTGCCAGCAGCTTGGAGTTGATGGTCGCCCAAGAGACCCAGTACTTC. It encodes CASSLELMVAQETQYF.

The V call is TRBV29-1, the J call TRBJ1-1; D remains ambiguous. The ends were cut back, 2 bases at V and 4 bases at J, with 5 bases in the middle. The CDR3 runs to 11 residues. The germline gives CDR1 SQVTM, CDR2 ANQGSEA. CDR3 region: CSVESVTEAFF. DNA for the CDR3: TGCAGCGTTGAATCCGTCACTGAAGCTTTCTTT.

Here the CDR3 DNA reads TGCAGCGGACTAGCGGGAGCCAAAAACATTCAGTACTTC. It is translated as CSGLAGAKNIQYF. The chain couples TRBV29-1 to TRBJ2-4; TRBD2 matches at 10 bases. Trimming at V came to 7 bases and at J to 0 bases, leaving 0 bases not matched to a gene. In germline, CDR1 is SQVTM, CDR2 ANQGSEA. CDR3 length: 13 amino acids.

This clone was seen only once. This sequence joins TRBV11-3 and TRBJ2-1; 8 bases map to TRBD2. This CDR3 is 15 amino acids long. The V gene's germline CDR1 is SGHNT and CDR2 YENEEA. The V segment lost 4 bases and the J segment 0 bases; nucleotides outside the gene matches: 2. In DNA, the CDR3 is TGTGCCAGCAGCTCGAGCGGGGGCTCCTACAATGAGCAGTTCTTC. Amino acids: CASSSSGGSYNEQFF.

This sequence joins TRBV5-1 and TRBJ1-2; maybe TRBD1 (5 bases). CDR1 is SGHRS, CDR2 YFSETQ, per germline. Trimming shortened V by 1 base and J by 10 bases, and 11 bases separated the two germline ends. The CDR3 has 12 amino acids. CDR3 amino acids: CASSLTAGNYTF. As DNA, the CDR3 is TGCGCCAGCAGCTTGACCGCAGGGAACTACACCTTC. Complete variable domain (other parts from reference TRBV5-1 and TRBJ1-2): KAGVTQTPRYLIKTRGQQVTLSCSPISGHRSVSWYQQTPGQGLQFLFEYFSETQRNKGNFPGRFSGRQFSNSRSEMNVSTLELGDSALYLCASSLTAGNYTFGSGTRLTVV.

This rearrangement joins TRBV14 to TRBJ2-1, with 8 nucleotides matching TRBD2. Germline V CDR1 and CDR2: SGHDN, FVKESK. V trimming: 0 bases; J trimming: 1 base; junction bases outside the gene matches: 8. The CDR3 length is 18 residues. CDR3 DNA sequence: TGTGCCAGCAGCCAAGACCGGGCACTAGCGGTATCCTACAATGAGCAGTTCTTC. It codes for CASSQDRALAVSYNEQFF.

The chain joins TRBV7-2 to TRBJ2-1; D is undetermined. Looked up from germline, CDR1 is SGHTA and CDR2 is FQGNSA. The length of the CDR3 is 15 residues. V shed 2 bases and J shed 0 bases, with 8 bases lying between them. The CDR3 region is CASSLPMGSYNEQFF. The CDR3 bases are TGTGCCAGCAGCTTACCAATGGGCTCCTACAATGAGCAGTTCTTC.

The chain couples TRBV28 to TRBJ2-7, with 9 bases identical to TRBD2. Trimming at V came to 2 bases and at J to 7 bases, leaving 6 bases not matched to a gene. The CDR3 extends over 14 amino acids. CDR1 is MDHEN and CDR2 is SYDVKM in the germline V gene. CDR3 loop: CASSLAGGPGEQYF. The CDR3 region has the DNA TGTGCCAGCAGTTTAGCGGGGGGGCCGGGGGAGCAGTACTTC.